This T cell receptor (beta chain) was identified in a study of blood T cell repertoires in COVID-19. Authors' analysis steps: From reference gene primer amplification, estimates of nucleated cell counts were derived. Generated by immunoSEQ multiplex PCR, the TCRdb table keeps only in-frame clones and is missing some. That table furnishes V, J and clone size, whereas the DNA furnished D and trimming. The data contain fewer than 110,000 clones, around 90% of them singletons. Trimming removed 6 bases from V and 0 bases from J, with 11 bases in between. The CDR3 has 14 amino acids. The V gene's germline CDR1 is SNHLY and CDR2 FYNNEI.

Sequenced: peripheral blood. This TCR was sampled from a man aged 45-65 years with acute or convalescent COVID-19. This chain uses TRBV2 with TRBJ1-1, with D possibly TRBD1 on 6 matching bases. The chain's CDR3 is CASSHGQMNTEAFF. For the CDR3, the DNA is TGTGCCAGCAGCCACGGACAGATGAACACTGAAGCTTTCTTT.